Shown below are 27 T cell receptor beta chains from a single sample sequenced in a study of blood T cell repertoires in COVID-19. Only in-frame clones appear in the TCRdb table, and some are missing; sequencing was by immunoSEQ multiplex PCR. The sample lists approximately 240,000 clones, about four fifths seen once, with around 3.1% in the top ten. Source material: peripheral blood. These receptors originate from a woman in her twenties or thirties who had recovered from COVID-19.

DNA of the CDR3: TGTGCCAGCAGCTTAGGGAGCGGGGCCTCCTACAATGAGCAGTTCTTC. Translation: CASSLGSGASYNEQFF. The genes are TRBV13 and TRBJ2-1, with 7 bases matching TRBD2. CDR1 is PRHDT and CDR2 is FYEKMQ in the germline V gene (reference sequence). Losses at the gene ends were 0 bases for V and 0 bases for J; bases not matched to a gene: 2. This CDR3 has 16 residues.

This clone was seen a single time. This rearrangement joins TRBV28 to TRBJ1-2, with 7 positions matching TRBD1. V gave up 3 bases and J gave up 6 bases; unmatched junction bases: 7. Germline V lookup: CDR1 MDHEN, CDR2 SYDVKM. The CDR3 runs to 14 residues. CDR3 coding DNA: TGTGCCAGCAGTTTTTTAGGACAGGTGCATGGCTACACCTTC. Translated, it gives CASSFLGQVHGYTF.

The gene calls are TRBV19 and TRBJ2-5; 9 bases match TRBD2. Trimming cost V 3 bases and J 1 base; bases outside gene matches: 9. The germline V gene has CDR1 LNHDA and CDR2 SQIVND (reference sequence). The CDR3 spans 17 residues. As DNA, the CDR3 is TGTGCCAGTAGTATTTTTCCCAGCGGGAGGCTCCAAGAGACCCAGTACTTC. This gives the protein CASSIFPSGRLQETQYF.

The chain joins TRBV7-2 to TRBJ2-1; no reliable D call. Between the trimmed V and J ends, which lost 5 bases and 4 bases, there was a span of 3 bases. In germline, CDR1 is SGHTA, CDR2 FQGNSA. This CDR3 region has 11 residues. In DNA form, the CDR3 reads TGTGCCAGCAGCCCTTACAATGAGCAGTTCTTC. It specifies CASSPYNEQFF.

The gene calls are TRBV6-2 or TRBV6-3 and TRBJ2-5; D uncertain. This CDR3 has 16 residues. CDR1 is MNHEY and CDR2 is SVGEGT in the germline V gene. Trimming left V 0 bases short and J 6 bases short, with 17 bases between. CDR3 nucleotides: TGTGCCAGCAGTTACTCGAGCCTTACCCATCTCCAGACCCAGTACTTC. This translates into CASSYSSLTHLQTQYF.

The chain employs TRBV3-1 (or the pseudogene TRBV3-2) and TRBJ1-2, with D possibly being TRBD1 (5 bases). Germline lookup yields CDR1 LGHDT and CDR2 YNNKEL (reference sequence). The CDR3 has 15 residues. The V and J ends lost 0 bases and 2 bases respectively, with 10 bases between them. CDR3 loop: CASSQDSGKNYGYTF. CDR3 in DNA: TGTGCCAGCAGCCAAGATTCAGGGAAGAACTATGGCTACACCTTC.

V is TRBV29-1 and J is TRBJ1-1; D not resolved. The CDR3 runs 14 residues. V was shortened by 3 bases and J by 2 bases, with 13 bases between the two germline ends. The germline V gene has CDR1 SQVTM and CDR2 ANQGSEA. The CDR3 is CSVEGFYTNTEAFF. As DNA, the CDR3 is TGCAGCGTTGAGGGCTTTTATACCAACACTGAAGCTTTCTTT.

The CDR3 loop reads CASSQAGPGAIRYEQYF. The CDR3 DNA sequence: TGCGCCAGCAGCCAAGCTGGGCCAGGGGCTATTCGGTACGAGCAGTACTTC. The rearrangement uses TRBV4-1 and TRBJ2-7; D is possibly TRBD1 (6 bases). V gave up 1 base and J gave up 4 bases, with 20 bases separating them. CDR1 MGHRA and CDR2 YSYEKL come from the germline V gene. The CDR3 is 17 residues long.

The chain has TRBV4-1 and TRBJ2-7, with 7 bases identical to TRBD2. V was clipped by 1 base and J by 2 bases; unmatched bases: 11. The germline gives CDR1 MGHRA, CDR2 YSYEKL. This CDR3 region has 17 residues. For the CDR3, the DNA is TGCGCCAGCAGCCAAGTGAGGATTAGCGGGCCGACCTACGAGCAGTACTTC. It translates to CASSQVRISGPTYEQYF.

The DNA for the CDR3 is TGCGCCAGCAGTGAGGGGCTAGCGGGAGTAGGTAATGAGCAGTTCTTC. Its protein product is CASSEGLAGVGNEQFF. The chain links TRBV10-1 to TRBJ2-1; 10 bases align to TRBD2. CDR1 WNHNN and CDR2 SYGVQD come from the germline V gene (reference sequence). J was trimmed by 7 bases and V by 2 bases; bases with no gene match: 8. The CDR3 is made up of 16 amino acids.

This clone was detected a few times. The rearrangement links TRBV28 to TRBJ1-2; D uncertain. This CDR3 is 14 amino acids long. Germline V CDR1 and CDR2: MDHEN, SYDVKM. Trimming pared 5 bases from V and 4 bases from J, leaving 14 bases between. The CDR3 DNA reads as TGTGCCAGCAGTACCCCCGTGGAGGGCTATGGCTACACCTTC. Protein: CASSTPVEGYGYTF.

This clone has more than one count but fewer than ten. The rearrangement joins TRBV2 to TRBJ2-7; TRBD2 agrees at 7 bases. The CDR3 length is 12 residues. V lost 6 bases and J lost 5; bases outside the gene matches: 4. CDR1 and CDR2 (germline): SNHLY, FYNNEI. The CDR3 region is CASRILANEQYF. CDR3 coding DNA: TGTGCCAGCAGAATACTAGCGAACGAGCAGTACTTC.

The V call is TRBV27, the J call TRBJ1-3; D ambiguous. V gave up 4 bases and J gave up 0 bases, with 16 bases separating them. Germline-derived CDR1 and CDR2 are MNHEY and SMNVEV (reference sequence). The CDR3 is made up of 17 amino acids. The CDR3 bases are TGTGCCAGCAGTTCACATGGACTGTACAACTCTGGAAACACCATATATTTT. Translated: CASSSHGLYNSGNTIYF.

In its sample, this clone was seen many times. The chain uses TRBV3-1 (or the pseudogene TRBV3-2) and TRBJ2-7, with 7 nucleotides matching TRBD1. The germline V gene has CDR1 LGHDT and CDR2 YNNKEL (reference sequence). CDR3 length: 16 residues. Unmatched junction bases numbered 5, after V lost 0 bases and J lost 0 bases. The CDR3 protein is CASSQDGTVSSYEQYF. The DNA of the CDR3 is TGTGCCAGCAGCCAAGATGGGACAGTGAGCTCCTACGAGCAGTACTTC.

The CDR3 DNA follows: TGTGCCAGCAGCTTAGTCGCGACGAGCGGGGCCTCCTACGAGCAGTACTTC. As protein: CASSLVATSGASYEQYF. This chain uses TRBV11-2 with TRBJ2-7; 7 positions match TRBD2. CDR1 and CDR2 from the germline V gene are SGHAT and FQNNGV. J lost 0 bases, V lost 1 base, and 9 bases had no gene match. This CDR3 region has 17 residues.

The gene calls are TRBV11-3 and TRBJ1-2; weak D call: TRBD1 (6 bases). V was pared by 1 base and J by 1 base, with 10 bases between. Germline V gene sequence: CDR1 SGHNT, CDR2 YENEEA. The CDR3 contains 15 residues. CDR3 DNA: TGTGCCAGCAGCTTAGGCGGACAGAATAACTATGGCTACACCTTC. This encodes CASSLGGQNNYGYTF.

This clone came up once. The J gene is TRBJ1-2, the V gene TRBV2, with D perhaps matching TRBD1 (5 bases). Germline V CDR1 and CDR2: SNHLY, FYNNEI. Trimming stripped 4 bases from V and 0 bases from J, with 12 bases between. The CDR3 covers 15 residues. The CDR3 spells CASSVIVQANYGYTF. CDR3 nucleotides: TGTGCCAGCAGTGTAATCGTACAGGCTAACTATGGCTACACCTTC. Supplemented by reference TRBV2 and TRBJ1-2, the full variable domain reads EPEVTQTPSHQVTQMGQEVILRCVPISNHLYFYWYRQILGQKVEFLVSFYNNEISEKSEIFDDQFSVERPDGSNFTLKIRSTKLEDSAMYFCASSVIVQANYGYTFGSGTRLTVV.

The J gene is TRBJ2-1, the V gene TRBV28; TRBD1 might be the D (5 bases). The CDR3 is 14 amino acids. The germline gives CDR1 MDHEN, CDR2 SYDVKM. The ends were cut back, 5 bases at V and 0 bases at J, with 8 bases in the middle. Here the CDR3 DNA reads TGTGCCAGCAGTAAAGACAGCTCCTACAATGAGCAGTTCTTC. Amino acids: CASSKDSSYNEQFF.

The rearrangement links TRBV5-1 to TRBJ2-7, with D possibly TRBD1 on 6 matching bases. Germline lookup yields CDR1 SGHRS and CDR2 YFSETQ. Trimming stripped 3 bases from V and 4 bases from J, with 14 bases between. The CDR3 runs 14 residues. CDR3 DNA sequence: TGCGCCAGCAGCTCCGGCAGGGGTCGGTACGAGCAGTACTTC. Its translation is CASSSGRGRYEQYF.

The chain couples TRBV9 to TRBJ2-1; tentative D call: TRBD1 (6 bases). The CDR3 sequence is 13 residues long. The V gene's germline CDR1 is SGDLS and CDR2 YYNGEE. V lost 0 bases and J 5 bases, leaving 6 bases between the germline ends. CDR3 sequence reads: CASSVGGHNEQFF. CDR3 coding DNA: TGTGCCAGCAGCGTAGGGGGGCACAATGAGCAGTTCTTC.

The gene calls are TRBV7-2 and TRBJ2-2; TRBD1 aligns across 7 bases. In germline, CDR1 is SGHTA, CDR2 FQGNSA. This CDR3 comprises 19 residues. The junction had 16 bases not matched to a gene; V was cut back by 5 bases and J by 1 base. The CDR3, as DNA: TGTGCCAGCAGCCGTACTCCGGGACAGACCCTTATGAACACCGGGGAGCTGTTTTTT. Amino acid sequence: CASSRTPGQTLMNTGELFF.

This rearrangement joins TRBV10-3 to TRBJ1-6, with a tentative D call TRBD1 (6 bases). The germline V and J ends were trimmed by 6 bases and 8 bases, with 11 bases remaining between them. The CDR3 has 13 residues. Germline V gene sequence: CDR1 ENHRY, CDR2 SYGVKD. The CDR3 protein is CAIRISGDSPLHF. CDR3 in DNA: TGTGCCATCAGGATTTCAGGGGATTCACCCCTCCACTTT.

This clone came up once. The chain joins TRBV11-2 to TRBJ2-3, with 9 bases aligning to TRBD1. CDR1 is SGHAT, CDR2 FQNNGV, per germline. V shed 5 bases, J shed 5 bases, and the junction held 8 bases outside the gene matches. The CDR3 covers 15 residues. The CDR3 loop is CASSPRTGDRDTQYF. In DNA form, the CDR3 reads TGTGCCAGCAGCCCACGGACAGGGGACAGAGATACGCAGTATTTT.

The CDR3 is CASRLNGDTQYF. CDR3 DNA sequence: TGTGCCAGCAGATTGAACGGAGATACGCAGTATTTT. The rearrangement uses TRBV28 and TRBJ2-3, with D uncertain. Trimming cost V 6 bases and J 5 bases, with 9 bases left between them. CDR3 length equals 12 residues. Germline CDR1 and CDR2: MDHEN and SYDVKM. The complete variable domain, with remaining parts taken from reference TRBV28 and TRBJ2-3, reads DVKVTQSSRYLVKRTGEKVFLECVQDMDHENMFWYRQDPGLGLRLIYFSYDVKMKEKGDIPEGYSVSREKKERFSLILESASTNQTSMYLCASRLNGDTQYFGPGTRLTVL.

The V and J genes are TRBV11-3 and TRBJ2-1; D is uncertain. V gave up 5 bases and J gave up 3 bases, with 8 bases separating them. CDR3 length: 13 residues. Germline CDR1 reads SGHNT; CDR2 reads YENEEA. CDR3 DNA sequence: TGTGCCAGCAGCCAGGCAGTCTACAATGAGCAGTTCTTC. Its translation is CASSQAVYNEQFF.

The genes are TRBV2 and TRBJ1-6; 8 bases agree with TRBD1. With V trimmed by 2 bases and J by 7 bases, 1 base remained unmatched. The CDR3 extends over 14 amino acids. The germline CDR1 and CDR2 sequences are SNHLY and FYNNEI. CDR3 sequence: CASSERTGNSPLHF. The CDR3, as DNA: TGTGCCAGCAGTGAAAGGACAGGGAATTCACCCCTCCACTTT.

For the CDR3, the DNA is TGCAGTGCGAGTGGATCGGAGACCTACGAGCAGTACTTC. Protein: CSASGSETYEQYF. This rearrangement joins TRBV20-1 to TRBJ2-7; D unclear. CDR3 size: 13 residues. Trimming took off 6 bases at V and 2 bases at J, with 14 bases between the two ends. Germline assignment: CDR1 DFQATT and CDR2 SNEGSKA (reference sequence).